These T cell receptor beta chains were read from a single sample in a study of blood T cell repertoires in COVID-19. Data came from immunoSEQ multiplex PCR; TCRdb stores just in-frame clones and leaves some out. The sample gives 200,000 to 300,000 clones, nearly 90% of which show up once; 3% is in the top ten. Sequenced: peripheral blood. The source of these receptors is a man younger than 30 with active or convalescent COVID-19. CDR3s include the opening cysteine and the closing phenylalanine or tryptophan. Fields, in order: CDR3 length, D gene, J gene, clone size, V gene, CDR3 protein, CDR3 DNA. The D gene is left open where the match is weak. Expanded clones are given a class, and other clones once, few, many or no size at all.

cdr3_length: 13; d_call: .; j_call: TRBJ1-1; clone_size: .; v_call: TRBV29-1; cdr3_aa: CSAKGGRTTEAFF; cdr3_nt: TGCAGCGCTAAAGGCGGGAGGACCACTGAAGCTTTCTTT
cdr3_length: 15; d_call: .; j_call: TRBJ1-4; clone_size: .; v_call: TRBV7-6; cdr3_aa: CASSLVRQGNEKLFF; cdr3_nt: TGTGCCAGCAGCTTAGTCAGGCAGGGAAACGAAAAACTGTTTTTT
cdr3_length: 16; d_call: .; j_call: TRBJ1-5; clone_size: .; v_call: TRBV27; cdr3_aa: CASSPGVSYSNQPQHF; cdr3_nt: TGTGCCAGCAGCCCAGGGGTCTCATATAGCAATCAGCCCCAGCATTTT
cdr3_length: 14; d_call: .; j_call: TRBJ1-5; clone_size: few; v_call: TRBV29-1; cdr3_aa: CSVGSGFLGQPQHF; cdr3_nt: TGCAGCGTTGGGTCGGGGTTTTTGGGTCAGCCCCAGCATTTT
cdr3_length: 16; d_call: .; j_call: TRBJ2-3; clone_size: .; v_call: TRBV11-3; cdr3_aa: CASSLGDLGGLDTQYF; cdr3_nt: TGTGCCAGCAGCTTAGGCGACCTAGGGGGTTTAGATACGCAGTATTTT
cdr3_length: 12; d_call: TRBD1; j_call: TRBJ1-5; clone_size: .; v_call: TRBV2; cdr3_aa: CASSDRGIAQHF; cdr3_nt: TGTGCCAGCAGTGACAGGGGGATAGCCCAGCATTTT
cdr3_length: 17; d_call: TRBD1; j_call: TRBJ1-4; clone_size: .; v_call: TRBV14; cdr3_aa: CASSQQQGRSDNEKLFF; cdr3_nt: TGTGCCAGCAGCCAACAACAGGGGCGAAGCGATAATGAAAAACTGTTTTTT
cdr3_length: 13; d_call: .; j_call: TRBJ1-2; clone_size: .; v_call: TRBV5-1; cdr3_aa: CASSELVDEGYTF; cdr3_nt: TGCGCCAGCAGCGAACTCGTCGATGAGGGCTACACCTTC
cdr3_length: 14; d_call: .; j_call: TRBJ1-1; clone_size: .; v_call: TRBV25-1; cdr3_aa: CASSRGRMNTEAFF; cdr3_nt: TGTGCCAGCAGTCGGGGGAGGATGAACACTGAAGCTTTCTTT
cdr3_length: 13; d_call: .; j_call: TRBJ1-1; clone_size: .; v_call: TRBV29-1; cdr3_aa: CSVVRGEDTEAFF; cdr3_nt: TGCAGCGTCGTTCGGGGAGAAGACACTGAAGCTTTCTTT
cdr3_length: 13; d_call: .; j_call: TRBJ2-2; clone_size: few; v_call: TRBV9; cdr3_aa: CASSVSSAGELFF; cdr3_nt: TGTGCCAGCAGCGTATCTTCGGCCGGGGAGCTGTTTTTT
cdr3_length: 13; d_call: TRBD1; j_call: TRBJ1-1; clone_size: .; v_call: TRBV18; cdr3_aa: CASSGQANTEAFF; cdr3_nt: TGTGCCAGCTCGGGACAGGCGAACACTGAAGCTTTCTTT
cdr3_length: 14; d_call: .; j_call: TRBJ1-2; clone_size: .; v_call: TRBV7-2; cdr3_aa: CASSPDGAGYGYTF; cdr3_nt: TGTGCCAGCAGCCCCGATGGGGCTGGCTATGGCTACACCTTC
cdr3_length: 15; d_call: TRBD1; j_call: TRBJ1-1; clone_size: .; v_call: TRBV25-1; cdr3_aa: CASSGLGTGVTEAFF; cdr3_nt: TGTGCCAGCAGTGGACTCGGGACAGGGGTAACTGAAGCTTTCTTT
cdr3_length: 20; d_call: TRBD1; j_call: TRBJ1-5; clone_size: .; v_call: TRBV6-2/TRBV6-3; cdr3_aa: CASSYSHRDRGLLSNQPQHF; cdr3_nt: TGTGCCAGCAGTTACTCGCACCGGGACAGGGGACTTTTGAGCAATCAGCCCCAGCATTTT
cdr3_length: 13; d_call: .; j_call: TRBJ2-7; clone_size: .; v_call: TRBV27; cdr3_aa: CASRGLAGREQYF; cdr3_nt: TGTGCCAGCAGGGGCTTGGCAGGGCGGGAGCAGTACTTC
cdr3_length: 16; d_call: TRBD2; j_call: TRBJ2-1; clone_size: .; v_call: TRBV15; cdr3_aa: CATSHVGTSGSGEQFF; cdr3_nt: TGTGCCACCAGCCATGTTGGGACTAGCGGGAGTGGTGAGCAGTTCTTC
cdr3_length: 15; d_call: TRBD1; j_call: TRBJ2-7; clone_size: few; v_call: TRBV6-1; cdr3_aa: CASSETGTGAYEQYF; cdr3_nt: TGTGCCAGCAGTGAAACCGGGACAGGGGCCTACGAGCAGTACTTC
cdr3_length: 13; d_call: .; j_call: TRBJ1-1; clone_size: .; v_call: TRBV12-3/TRBV12-4; cdr3_aa: CASSLGRGFEAFF; cdr3_nt: TGTGCCAGCAGTTTGGGGCGGGGATTTGAAGCTTTCTTT
cdr3_length: 14; d_call: .; j_call: TRBJ2-7; clone_size: .; v_call: TRBV18; cdr3_aa: CASSPMKTGFEQYF; cdr3_nt: TGTGCCAGCTCACCAATGAAGACAGGCTTCGAGCAGTACTTC
cdr3_length: 16; d_call: TRBD1; j_call: TRBJ2-7; clone_size: .; v_call: TRBV3-1/TRBV3-2; cdr3_aa: CASSPIKTTGAYEQYF; cdr3_nt: TGTGCCAGCAGCCCAATAAAGACGACAGGGGCCTACGAGCAGTACTTC
cdr3_length: 17; d_call: .; j_call: TRBJ1-1; clone_size: .; v_call: TRBV4-2; cdr3_aa: CASSQDSLRTTNTEAFF; cdr3_nt: TGTGCCAGCAGCCAAGATTCTCTTAGGACAACTAACACTGAAGCTTTCTTT
cdr3_length: 18; d_call: .; j_call: TRBJ1-3; clone_size: .; v_call: TRBV4-2; cdr3_aa: CASSQEGLAGESGNTIYF; cdr3_nt: TGTGCCAGCAGCCAAGAAGGCCTGGCGGGGGAATCTGGAAACACCATATATTTT
cdr3_length: 16; d_call: TRBD1; j_call: TRBJ2-1; clone_size: .; v_call: TRBV7-9; cdr3_aa: CASSGSTGTDYNEQFF; cdr3_nt: TGTGCCAGCAGCGGATCCACCGGGACAGATTACAATGAGCAGTTCTTC
cdr3_length: 12; d_call: .; j_call: TRBJ2-3; clone_size: once; v_call: TRBV6-5; cdr3_aa: CASSRSTDTQYF; cdr3_nt: TGTGCCAGCAGCAGGAGCACAGATACGCAGTATTTT
cdr3_length: 13; d_call: TRBD1; j_call: TRBJ1-2; clone_size: .; v_call: TRBV3-1/TRBV3-2; cdr3_aa: CASSQTGVSGYTF; cdr3_nt: TGTGCCAGCAGCCAGACAGGGGTGTCTGGCTACACCTTC
cdr3_length: 13; d_call: TRBD1; j_call: TRBJ1-1; clone_size: .; v_call: TRBV30; cdr3_aa: CAWTQTGLTEAFF; cdr3_nt: TGTGCCTGGACACAGACAGGGTTGACTGAAGCTTTCTTT
cdr3_length: 14; d_call: .; j_call: TRBJ2-3; clone_size: .; v_call: TRBV7-9; cdr3_aa: CASTPPGDTDTQYF; cdr3_nt: TGTGCCAGCACCCCCCCGGGGGACACAGATACGCAGTATTTT
cdr3_length: 14; d_call: .; j_call: TRBJ2-3; clone_size: .; v_call: TRBV19; cdr3_aa: CASSMGMGTDTQYF; cdr3_nt: TGTGCCAGTAGTATGGGCATGGGCACAGATACGCAGTATTTT
cdr3_length: 13; d_call: .; j_call: TRBJ1-1; clone_size: .; v_call: TRBV27; cdr3_aa: CASSLWEGTEAFF; cdr3_nt: TGTGCCAGCAGTTTATGGGAGGGCACTGAAGCTTTCTTT